This T cell receptor (beta chain) was obtained from a study of graft-versus-host responses after intestinal transplantation. Turning to the study itself: Multivisceral, liver-intestinal, or isolated intestinal transplants were performed in recipients. Recipients across the board were started on anti-thymocyte globulin induction, then kept on tacrolimus and steroids for approximately three years.

Libraries were prepared by immunoSEQ multiplex PCR; TCRdb keeps only in-frame clonotypes and omits some of them. Of 80,000 to 100,000 clones listed, around 90% were seen once; the top ten hold 0.34%. About this clone: What it binds is unknown.

CDR1 LNHDA and CDR2 SQIVND come from the germline V gene (reference sequence). V dropped 5 bases and J dropped 4 bases, with 14 bases sitting between them. CDR3 length: 14 amino acids. Study-level findings and limits: Present in recipient marrow, GvH clones included some that appeared first in ileum or blood. Graft-donor T cell macrochimerism in patients accompanied high graft-versus-host to host-versus-graft clonal ratios in allografts.

The rearrangement links TRBV19 to TRBJ1-2; D not resolved. The sample in question was unstimulated CD4+ T cells sorted from spleen or lymph node cells, obtained before intestinal transplant. The source of this sequence is a human donor who received an intestinal transplant. The CDR3 sequence: CASSSSGLAYGYTF. In DNA form, the CDR3 reads TGTGCCAGTAGTTCTTCGGGGTTGGCCTATGGCTACACCTTC.